The text below deals with one T cell receptor (beta chain). Its antigen remains unidentified. This sample was taken from a study of monozygotic twins with inflammatory bowel disease. General observations from the study: The sharing of clonotypes with others was lower in IBD patients than in healthy twins, especially with disease activity. With inverse Simpson as the measure, TCRbeta diversity was lower in IBD patients than in healthy co-twins.

Template switching added UMIs carrying a 6-nucleotide sample barcode. TCRdb reworked the 5' RACE reads into one entry per CDR3 protein, no DNA. Its listing shows a few hundred thousand distinct CDR3 sequences. Germline-derived CDR1 and CDR2 are MNHEY and SVGAGI. The CDR3 loop spans 13 amino acids. The sequence was obtained from a human donor with ulcerative colitis or Crohn's disease, or a healthy co-twin of an affected twin (not recorded which). V gene TRBV6-5 combines with J gene TRBJ1-2. Sequences were obtained from blood. The chain's CDR3 is CASSSRDLYGYTF.